The 19 T cell receptor beta chains given below trace back to one sample, sequenced in a study of shared clonotypes between healthy human individuals. Only in-frame clones appear in the TCRdb table, and some are missing; sequencing was by immunoSEQ multiplex PCR. Of hundreds of thousands of clones listed, roughly 95% are singletons. Naivety among CD8 cells was defined by CD45RO negativity and positive CCR7 selection, thereby excluding terminally differentiated effector memory CD45RA+ cells. Material: naive CD8+ T cells sorted from blood. The receptors were sampled from a woman aged 25 to 45 in good health.

This clone has only one observation. V gene TRBV7-6 combines with J gene TRBJ2-2; 7 nucleotides line up with TRBD2. Germline CDR1 is SGHVS and CDR2 is FNYEAQ. This CDR3 has 18 residues. With V trimmed by 9 bases and J by 2 bases, 18 bases remained unmatched. The CDR3 sequence: CASRGVGWSGANTGELFF. The DNA for the CDR3 is TGTGCCAGTCGGGGGGTGGGATGGAGCGGAGCCAACACCGGGGAGCTGTTTTTT.

The chain has TRBV15 and TRBJ1-3; D gene ambiguous. Germline values: CDR1 LNHNV, CDR2 YYDKDF (reference sequence). V shed 1 base and J shed 0 bases, with 13 bases lying between them. This CDR3 has 17 amino acids. DNA for the CDR3: TGTGCCACCAGCAGAGGAATCCCCAGTGTCTCTGGAAACACCATATATTTT. Its protein is CATSRGIPSVSGNTIYF.

The chain has TRBV28 and TRBJ2-7; the D call may be TRBD1 or TRBD2 (5 bases each). The germline V gene encodes CDR1 MDHEN and CDR2 SYDVKM. This CDR3 has 14 amino acids. V was cut by 3 bases and J by 2 bases, with 11 bases left in between. CDR3 in DNA: TGTGCCAGCAGTTTTACGGGACCCACCTACGAGCAGTACTTC. Protein product: CASSFTGPTYEQYF.

This clone was recorded once. This rearrangement joins TRBV6-1 to TRBJ2-2, with D uncertain. CDR1 and CDR2 from the germline V gene are MNHNS and SASEGT. V was pared by 6 bases and J by 5 bases, with 13 bases between. The CDR3 is 14 residues long. CDR3 coding DNA: TGTGCCAGCAGCCGGCTGGGGTGGACCGGGGAGCTGTTTTTT. It codes for CASSRLGWTGELFF.

This clone was detected a few times. The V and J genes are TRBV29-1 and TRBJ1-2; tentatively, D is TRBD1 (5 bases). CDR3 length: 11 residues. From germline, CDR1 is SQVTM and CDR2 ANQGSEA. Deletions cut 5 bases from V and 2 bases from J, with 6 bases between. DNA for the CDR3: TGCAGCGTTCCAGGGAACTATGGCTACACCTTC. It yields the protein CSVPGNYGYTF.

V usage is TRBV27 and J usage is TRBJ2-7, with 12 bases that match TRBD1. The CDR3 is made up of 18 amino acids. V was pared by 6 bases and J by 6 bases, with 18 bases of the junction left unmatched. From germline, CDR1 is MNHEY and CDR2 SMNVEV (reference sequence). The CDR3 bases are TGTGCCAGCAGACCGGGACAGGGGGCCCACTCCCTACAGGGCGAGCAGTACTTC. It translates to CASRPGQGAHSLQGEQYF.

The chain uses TRBV28 and TRBJ2-4; D remains unclear. The germline V gene encodes CDR1 MDHEN and CDR2 SYDVKM. CDR3 length equals 14 residues. Trimming took 3 bases from V and 4 from J, leaving 10 bases between them. The CDR3 protein is CASSLSAEKNIQYF. The CDR3 DNA is TGTGCCAGCAGTTTGTCAGCAGAGAAAAACATTCAGTACTTC. The full variable domain, with the rest looked up from reference TRBV28 and TRBJ2-4, is DVKVTQSSRYLVKRTGEKVFLECVQDMDHENMFWYRQDPGLGLRLIYFSYDVKMKEKGDIPEGYSVSREKKERFSLILESASTNQTSMYLCASSLSAEKNIQYFGAGTRLSVL.

The chain recombines TRBV15 with TRBJ2-7; D not resolved. V was cut by 3 bases and J by 4 bases, with 10 bases left in between. Germline assignment: CDR1 LNHNV and CDR2 YYDKDF (reference sequence). This CDR3 is 13 amino acids long. This CDR3 is CATSSGFTYEQYF. The CDR3 DNA is TGTGCCACCAGCAGCGGGTTCACTTACGAGCAGTACTTC.

V and J are TRBV7-9 and TRBJ1-1; D not certain. Germline V gene data show CDR1 as SEHNR and CDR2 as FQNEAQ (reference sequence). This CDR3 is 12 amino acids long. V lost 10 bases, J lost 1 base, and 10 bases lay in between. CDR3 protein: CATVPRNTEAFF. CDR3 DNA sequence: TGTGCCACGGTCCCACGGAACACTGAAGCTTTCTTT.

This clone was seen a handful of times. The chain employs TRBV7-9 and TRBJ1-5; a possible D gene is TRBD1 (5 bases). V lost 8 bases, J lost 3 bases, and 17 bases lay in between. This CDR3 is 15 amino acids long. From germline, CDR1 is SEHNR and CDR2 FQNEAQ (reference sequence). The CDR3, as DNA: TGTGCCAGCTCCTTTGGGGGGTCGAACAATCAGCCCCAGCATTTT. Its protein product is CASSFGGSNNQPQHF.

The chain combines TRBV15 with TRBJ2-7; 8 nucleotides align to TRBD1. Trimming took 1 base from V and 2 from J; bases not matched to a gene: 4. The V gene's germline CDR1 is LNHNV and CDR2 YYDKDF (reference sequence). The CDR3 contains 15 residues. CDR3 protein: CATSRVEGQAYEQYF. The CDR3 DNA is TGTGCCACCAGCAGAGTTGAGGGACAGGCCTACGAGCAGTACTTC.

This clone showed up just once. The identical CDR3 is also encoded by other nucleotide sequences in the sample. V gene TRBV13 combines with J gene TRBJ1-2, with no clear D. The germline V gene has CDR1 PRHDT and CDR2 FYEKMQ (reference sequence). The CDR3 consists of 13 residues. Trimming took 1 base from V and 4 from J, leaving 7 bases between them. CDR3 in amino acids: CASSLEGSYGYTF. CDR3 DNA sequence: TGTGCCAGCAGCTTAGAAGGGAGCTATGGCTACACCTTC.

The chain recombines TRBV2 with TRBJ2-1; D gene uncertain. V was shortened by 3 bases and J by 5 bases, with 11 bases between the two germline ends. The CDR3 is 14 amino acids. CDR1 is SNHLY and CDR2 is FYNNEI in the germline V gene. CDR3 nucleotides: TGTGCCAGCAGTGATCCAGGAGCGAACAATGAGCAGTTCTTC. Translation gives CASSDPGANNEQFF.

The CDR3 loop is CASSLLAGTAGELFF. The CDR3 DNA sequence: TGTGCCAGCAGTTTGCTAGCGGGAACGGCCGGGGAGCTGTTTTTT. The chain has TRBV27 and TRBJ2-2, with 9 nucleotides matching TRBD2. V shed 3 bases, J shed 6 bases, and the junction held 5 bases outside the gene matches. The CDR3 loop spans 15 amino acids. CDR1 MNHEY and CDR2 SMNVEV come from the germline V gene (reference sequence).

The chain employs TRBV27 and TRBJ2-1; D is perhaps TRBD1 or TRBD2 (5 bases each). Germline CDR1 is MNHEY and CDR2 is SMNVEV (reference sequence). The CDR3 runs to 14 residues. V was pared by 7 bases and J by 6 bases, with 16 bases between. As DNA, the CDR3 is TGTGCCAGCACCATGGGGACCTACCCCAATGAGCAGTTCTTC. Its translation: CASTMGTYPNEQFF.

The gene calls are TRBV27 and TRBJ1-3; TRBD1 is a possible D gene (5 bases). CDR3 size: 15 residues. The ends were cut back, 5 bases at V and 4 bases at J, with 15 bases in the middle. Germline-derived CDR1 and CDR2 are MNHEY and SMNVEV (reference sequence). The CDR3 region is CASSPSGSVGNTIYF. DNA of the CDR3: TGTGCCAGCAGTCCCTCAGGGTCGGTCGGAAACACCATATATTTT.

The chain uses TRBV28 and TRBJ1-3; 7 bases fit TRBD1. CDR3 size: 17 residues. V gave up 6 bases and J gave up 1 base; unmatched junction bases: 12. Per the germline V gene, CDR1 is MDHEN and CDR2 is SYDVKM. For the CDR3, the DNA is TGTGCCAGCAGGGACGGACAGGCGGCGGTTTCTGGAAACACCATATATTTT. Residues: CASRDGQAAVSGNTIYF.

Remarks on this clone: Germline and junction disagree at one end, which may indicate a read error. The rearrangement uses TRBV7-9 and TRBJ2-7; TRBD1 agrees at 10 bases. The germline gives CDR1 SEHNR, CDR2 FQNEAQ (reference sequence). The CDR3 covers 11 residues. The CDR3 spells CASSNMDRGTF. CDR3 nucleotide sequence: TGTGCCAGCAGCAACATGGACAGGGGGACCTTC.

CDR3 in amino acids: CASSSEFYNEQFF. The CDR3 nucleotides are TGTGCCAGCAGTTCGGAGTTCTACAATGAGCAGTTCTTC. This sequence joins TRBV27 and TRBJ2-1, with D unclear. Between the trimmed V and J ends, which lost 4 bases and 3 bases, there was a span of 7 bases. Per germline, CDR1 MNHEY and CDR2 SMNVEV (reference sequence). CDR3 length: 13 residues.